This T cell receptor beta chain was found in a study of long-term antiretroviral therapy in people with HIV. An immunoSEQ assay, version v3.0, was performed at survey level. Repertoires were generated with immunoSEQ multiplex PCR, while TCRdb's copy carries only in-frame clones and drops some. The repertoire holds around 43,000 clones, over 90% seen once, with 2% to 2.5% in the top ten. This clone has only a few counts. The sequence derives from a man aged 25 to 45 with HIV. The sequenced sample was unsorted PBMCs, obtained around 9.2 years after starting antiretroviral therapy.

CDR3 coding DNA: TGTGCCAGCAGTTTCCAGGGGGGAGGAATAACCGGGGAGCTGTTTTTT. Its translation is CASSFQGGGITGELFF. The rearrangement joins TRBV2 to TRBJ2-2; the D gene is possibly TRBD1 (7 bases). The CDR3 consists of 16 residues. Germline CDR1 SNHLY, CDR2 FYNNEI. The germline V and J ends were trimmed by 5 bases and 5 bases, with 18 bases remaining between them.